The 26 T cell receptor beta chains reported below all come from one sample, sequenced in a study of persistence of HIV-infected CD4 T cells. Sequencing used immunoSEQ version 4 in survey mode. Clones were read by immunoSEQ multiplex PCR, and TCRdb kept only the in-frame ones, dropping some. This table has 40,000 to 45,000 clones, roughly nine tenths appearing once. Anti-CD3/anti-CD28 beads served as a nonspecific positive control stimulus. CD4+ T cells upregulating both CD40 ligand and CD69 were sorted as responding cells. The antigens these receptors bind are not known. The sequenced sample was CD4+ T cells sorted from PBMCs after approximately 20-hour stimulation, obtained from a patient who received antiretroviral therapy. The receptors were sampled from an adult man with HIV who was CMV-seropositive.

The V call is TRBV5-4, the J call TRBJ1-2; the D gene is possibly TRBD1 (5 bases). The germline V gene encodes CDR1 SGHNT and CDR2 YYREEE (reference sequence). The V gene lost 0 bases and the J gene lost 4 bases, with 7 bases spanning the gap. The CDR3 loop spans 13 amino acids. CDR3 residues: CASSLDRIYGYTF. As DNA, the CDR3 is TGTGCCAGCAGCTTGGACAGGATCTATGGCTACACCTTC.

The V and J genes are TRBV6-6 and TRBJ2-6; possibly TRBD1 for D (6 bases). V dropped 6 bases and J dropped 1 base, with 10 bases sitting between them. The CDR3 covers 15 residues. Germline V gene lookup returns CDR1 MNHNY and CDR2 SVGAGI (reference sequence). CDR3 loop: CASSLGQSGANVLTF. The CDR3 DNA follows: TGTGCCAGCAGCCTCGGACAGTCTGGGGCCAACGTCCTGACTTTC.

The chain's CDR3 is CASSVPDRGGVDTQYF. In DNA, the CDR3 is TGTGCCAGCAGCGTTCCGGACAGGGGAGGGGTTGATACGCAGTATTTT. The chain recombines TRBV21-1 with TRBJ2-3; TRBD1, as called in the table, went unchecked against the DNA. TRBV21-1 is marked as a pseudogene. This CDR3 is built from 16 residues.

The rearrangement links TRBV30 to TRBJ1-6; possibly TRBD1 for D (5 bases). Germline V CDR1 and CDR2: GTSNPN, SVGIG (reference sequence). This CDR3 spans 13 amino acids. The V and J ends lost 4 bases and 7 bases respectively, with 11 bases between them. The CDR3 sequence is CAWTPQGNSPLHF. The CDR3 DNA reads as TGTGCCTGGACCCCGCAGGGAAATTCACCCCTCCACTTT.

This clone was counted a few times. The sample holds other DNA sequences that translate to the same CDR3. This chain's CDR3 is CASSGQGNNQPQHF. CDR3 nucleotide sequence: TGTGCCAGCAGCGGACAGGGGAACAATCAGCCCCAGCATTTT. The gene calls are TRBV6-1 and TRBJ1-5; the match to TRBD1 covers 9 bases. Per the germline V gene, CDR1 is MNHNS and CDR2 is SASEGT. The CDR3 is 14 residues long. J was trimmed by 3 bases and V by 6 bases; bases with no gene match: 3.

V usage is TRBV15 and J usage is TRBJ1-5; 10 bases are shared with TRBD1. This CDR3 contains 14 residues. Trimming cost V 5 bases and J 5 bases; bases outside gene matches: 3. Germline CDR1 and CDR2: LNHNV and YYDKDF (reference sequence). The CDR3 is CATSVDRGHQPQHF. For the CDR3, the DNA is TGTGCCACCAGCGTAGACAGGGGGCATCAGCCCCAGCATTTT.

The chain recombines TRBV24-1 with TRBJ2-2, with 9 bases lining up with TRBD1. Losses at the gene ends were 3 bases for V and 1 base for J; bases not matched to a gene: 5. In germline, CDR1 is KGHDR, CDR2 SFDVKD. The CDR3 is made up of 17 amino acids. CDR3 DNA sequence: TGTGCCACCAGTGATCGTCCGGGACAGGGGAACACCGGGGAGCTGTTTTTT. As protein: CATSDRPGQGNTGELFF.

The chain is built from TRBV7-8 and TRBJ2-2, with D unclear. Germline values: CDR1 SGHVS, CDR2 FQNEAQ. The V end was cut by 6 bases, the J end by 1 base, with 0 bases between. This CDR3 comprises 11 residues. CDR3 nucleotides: TGTGCCAGCAGGAACACCGGGGAGCTGTTTTTT. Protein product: CASRNTGELFF. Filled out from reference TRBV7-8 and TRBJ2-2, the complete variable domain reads GAGVSQSPRYKVAKRGQDVALRCDPISGHVSLFWYQQALGQGPEFLTYFQNEAQLDKSGLPSDRFFAERPEGSVSTLKIQRTQQEDSAVYLCASRNTGELFFGEGSRLTVL.

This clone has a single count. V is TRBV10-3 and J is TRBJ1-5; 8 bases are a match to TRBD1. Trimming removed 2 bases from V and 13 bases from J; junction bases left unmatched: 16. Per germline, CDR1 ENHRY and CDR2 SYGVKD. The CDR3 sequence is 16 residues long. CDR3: CAISERPGQGISQQHF. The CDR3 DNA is TGTGCCATCAGTGAGAGGCCCGGACAGGGAATCAGCCAACAGCATTTT.

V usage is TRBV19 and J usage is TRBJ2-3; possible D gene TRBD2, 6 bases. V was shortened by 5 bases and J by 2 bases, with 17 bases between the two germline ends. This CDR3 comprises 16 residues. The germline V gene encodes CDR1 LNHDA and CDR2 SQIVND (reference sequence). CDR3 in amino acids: CASSALAGTITDTQYF. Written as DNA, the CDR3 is TGTGCCAGTAGTGCCCTGGCGGGGACGATCACAGATACGCAGTATTTT.

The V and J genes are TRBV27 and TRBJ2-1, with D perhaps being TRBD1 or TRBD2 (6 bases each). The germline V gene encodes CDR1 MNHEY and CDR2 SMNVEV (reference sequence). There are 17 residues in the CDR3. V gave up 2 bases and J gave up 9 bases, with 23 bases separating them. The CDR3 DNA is TGTGCCAGCAGTTTAAACCCTCCGGGGGCCCTCGGACTTGAGCAGTTCTTC. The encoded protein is CASSLNPPGALGLEQFF.

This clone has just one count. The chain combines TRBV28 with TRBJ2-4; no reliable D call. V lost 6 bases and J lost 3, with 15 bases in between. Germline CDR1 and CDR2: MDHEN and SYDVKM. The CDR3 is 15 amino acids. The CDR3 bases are TGTGCCAGCAGCCAGACCGACATCCGCAAAAACATTCAGTACTTC. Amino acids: CASSQTDIRKNIQYF.

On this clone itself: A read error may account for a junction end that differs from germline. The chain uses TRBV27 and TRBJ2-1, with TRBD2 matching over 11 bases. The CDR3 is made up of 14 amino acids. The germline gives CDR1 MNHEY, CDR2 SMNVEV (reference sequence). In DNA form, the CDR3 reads TGTGCCAGCAGGGCTAGCGGGGGGCTACAGCAGTTGATCTTC. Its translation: CASRASGGLQQLIF.

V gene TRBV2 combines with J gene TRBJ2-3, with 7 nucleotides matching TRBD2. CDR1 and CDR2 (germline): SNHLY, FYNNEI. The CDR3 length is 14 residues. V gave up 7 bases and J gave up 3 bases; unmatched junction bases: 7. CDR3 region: CASNWGGRTDTQYF. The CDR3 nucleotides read TGTGCCAGCAATTGGGGGGGTAGGACAGATACGCAGTATTTT.

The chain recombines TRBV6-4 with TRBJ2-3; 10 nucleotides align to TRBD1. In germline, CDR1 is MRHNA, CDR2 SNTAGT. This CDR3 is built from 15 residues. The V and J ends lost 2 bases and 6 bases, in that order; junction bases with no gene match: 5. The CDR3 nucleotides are TGTGCCAGCAGTGACAGGGGACAGGGGTTGGATACGCAGTATTTT. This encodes CASSDRGQGLDTQYF.

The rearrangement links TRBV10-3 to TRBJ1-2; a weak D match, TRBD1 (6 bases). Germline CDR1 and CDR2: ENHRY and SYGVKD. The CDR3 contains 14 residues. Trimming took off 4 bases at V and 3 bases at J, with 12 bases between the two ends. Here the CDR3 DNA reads TGTGCCATCAGTGGAACAGGGAGAGACTATGGCTACACCTTC. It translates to CAISGTGRDYGYTF.

The CDR3 protein is CASSLETTGRNEKLFF. CDR3 sequence (DNA): TGCGCCAGCAGCTTGGAAACGACAGGGAGGAATGAAAAACTGTTTTTT. The chain has TRBV5-1 and TRBJ1-4; 7 bases match TRBD1. V gave up 0 bases and J gave up 5 bases; unmatched junction bases: 7. CDR1 is SGHRS, CDR2 YFSETQ, per germline. The CDR3 spans 16 residues.

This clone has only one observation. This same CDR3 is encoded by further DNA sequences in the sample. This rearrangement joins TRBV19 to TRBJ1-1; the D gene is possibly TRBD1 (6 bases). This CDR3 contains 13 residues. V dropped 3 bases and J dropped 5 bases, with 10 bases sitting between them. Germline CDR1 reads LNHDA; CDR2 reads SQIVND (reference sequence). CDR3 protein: CASSITGRTEAFF. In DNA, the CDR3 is TGTGCCAGTAGTATTACAGGGCGGACTGAAGCTTTCTTT.

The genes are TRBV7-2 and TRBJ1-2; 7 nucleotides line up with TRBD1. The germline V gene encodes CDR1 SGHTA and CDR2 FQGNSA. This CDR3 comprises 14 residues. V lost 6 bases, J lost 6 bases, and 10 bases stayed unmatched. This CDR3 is CASRLGQSGDGYTF. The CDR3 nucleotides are TGTGCCAGCAGGCTGGGACAGTCGGGGGATGGCTACACCTTC.

CDR3: CASSPTSGVDTGELFF. In nucleotides, the CDR3 is TGCGCCAGCAGCCCGACTAGCGGGGTAGACACCGGGGAGCTGTTTTTT. This chain links TRBV5-1 with TRBJ2-2, with 11 nucleotides matching TRBD2. The CDR3 runs 16 residues. V shed 4 bases and J 3 bases; nucleotides not matched to a gene: 5. The germline gives CDR1 SGHRS, CDR2 YFSETQ. Combining the CDR3 with reference TRBV5-1 and TRBJ2-2 gives the whole variable domain KAGVTQTPRYLIKTRGQQVTLSCSPISGHRSVSWYQQTPGQGLQFLFEYFSETQRNKGNFPGRFSGRQFSNSRSEMNVSTLELGDSALYLCASSPTSGVDTGELFFGEGSRLTVL.

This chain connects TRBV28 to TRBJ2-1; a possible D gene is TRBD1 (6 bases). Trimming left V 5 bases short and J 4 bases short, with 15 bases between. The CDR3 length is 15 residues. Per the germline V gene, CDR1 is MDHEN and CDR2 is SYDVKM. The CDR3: CASSPQDRKYNEQFF. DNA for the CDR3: TGTGCCAGCAGTCCCCAGGACAGAAAATACAATGAGCAGTTCTTC. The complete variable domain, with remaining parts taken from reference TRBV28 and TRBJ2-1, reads DVKVTQSSRYLVKRTGEKVFLECVQDMDHENMFWYRQDPGLGLRLIYFSYDVKMKEKGDIPEGYSVSREKKERFSLILESASTNQTSMYLCASSPQDRKYNEQFFGPGTRLTVL.

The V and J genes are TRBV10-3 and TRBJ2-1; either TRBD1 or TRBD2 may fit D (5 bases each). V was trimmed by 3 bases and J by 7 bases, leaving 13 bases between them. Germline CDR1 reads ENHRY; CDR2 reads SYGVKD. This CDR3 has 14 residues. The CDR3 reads CAISDRGARNEQFF. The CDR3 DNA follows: TGTGCCATCAGTGATCGAGGGGCTCGGAATGAGCAGTTCTTC.

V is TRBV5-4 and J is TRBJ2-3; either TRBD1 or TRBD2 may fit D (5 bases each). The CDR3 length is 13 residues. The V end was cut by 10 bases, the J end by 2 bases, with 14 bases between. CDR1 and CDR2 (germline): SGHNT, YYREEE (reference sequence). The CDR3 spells CASQSGTTDTQYF. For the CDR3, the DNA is TGTGCCTCGCAGTCGGGGACCACAGATACGCAGTATTTT.

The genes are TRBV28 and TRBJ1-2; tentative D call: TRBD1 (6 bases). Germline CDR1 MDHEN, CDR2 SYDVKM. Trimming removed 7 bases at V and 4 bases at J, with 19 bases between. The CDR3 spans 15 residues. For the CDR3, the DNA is TGTGCCAGCACCTCCCAAGGGGGAAGAGTCTATGGCTACACCTTC. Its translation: CASTSQGGRVYGYTF.

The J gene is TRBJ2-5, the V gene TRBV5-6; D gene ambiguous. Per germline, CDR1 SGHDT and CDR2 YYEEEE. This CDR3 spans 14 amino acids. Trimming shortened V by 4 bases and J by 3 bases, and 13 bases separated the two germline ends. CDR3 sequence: CASSRANREETQYF. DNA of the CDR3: TGTGCCAGCAGCCGAGCGAACAGAGAAGAGACCCAGTACTTC.

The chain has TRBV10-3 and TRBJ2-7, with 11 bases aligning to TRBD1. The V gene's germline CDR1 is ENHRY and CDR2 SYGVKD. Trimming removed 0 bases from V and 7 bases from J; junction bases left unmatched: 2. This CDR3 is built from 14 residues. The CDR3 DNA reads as TGTGCCATCAGTGAGTCGGACAGGGGGCGGGAGCAGTACTTC. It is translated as CAISESDRGREQYF.